This is a list of T cell receptor beta chains from one sample in a study of lymphopenia after photon versus proton radiotherapy. Sequenced by immunoSEQ multiplex PCR; TCRdb stores in-frame clones only, minus some. The sample includes 50,000 to 60,000 clones, 92% of them seen just once. Source: peripheral blood, taken from a patient treated with photon-based radiotherapy. The receptors shown here come from a woman aged 35 to 49 with cholangiocarcinoma. CDR3s include the opening cysteine and the closing phenylalanine or tryptophan. A D gene is named only where the DNA matches it firmly. For some rows the clone size is stated as once, few or many, or as a class when expanded; others skip it.

clone_size j_call d_call v_call cdr3_aa cdr3_nt
medium-sized TRBJ1-2 TRBD1 TRBV6-1 CASSDGDRVYGYTF TGTGCCAGCAGTGATGGGGACAGGGTGTACGGCTACACCTTC
once TRBJ2-1 . TRBV2 CASSEVVGTQIEQFF TGTGCCAGCAGTGAAGTAGTAGGGACTCAGATAGAGCAGTTCTTC
once TRBJ2-2 . TRBV27 CASSYVGSFTGELFF TGTGCCAGCAGTTATGTAGGGTCCTTTACCGGGGAGCTGTTTTTT
. TRBJ1-5 . TRBV7-8 CASSPDGDSNQPQHF TGTGCCAGCAGCCCAGACGGGGATAGCAATCAGCCCCAGCATTTT
. TRBJ1-1 . TRBV30 CAWRFDRPEAFF TGTGCCTGGAGGTTCGACCGCCCTGAAGCTTTCTTT
. TRBJ1-1 . TRBV5-8 CASSLAGLAAFF TGTGCCAGCAGCTTGGCCGGGTTAGCAGCTTTCTTT
. TRBJ1-1 . TRBV18 CASSPTGANTEAFF TGTGCCAGCTCACCTACCGGGGCAAACACTGAAGCTTTCTTT
. TRBJ2-2 . TRBV7-9 CASSPGTLNTGELFF TGTGCCAGCTCTCCCGGGACTTTAAACACCGGGGAGCTGTTTTTT
. TRBJ1-5 . TRBV2 CATSSKRGGQPQHF TGTGCCACCAGTAGTAAAAGGGGCGGCCAGCCCCAGCATTTT
. TRBJ2-7 TRBD1 TRBV9 CASSVGGTGVTYEQYF TGTGCCAGCAGCGTGGGAGGGACAGGGGTCACCTACGAGCAGTACTTC
. TRBJ2-7 . TRBV10-3 CAISDRTAGRFEQYF TGTGCCATCAGTGATCGGACAGCCGGTAGATTCGAGCAGTACTTC
. TRBJ1-2 . TRBV29-1 CSVDLGYTF TGCAGCGTTGACCTTGGCTACACCTTC
. TRBJ1-2 TRBD1 TRBV7-9 CASSPETGNYGYTF TGTGCCAGCAGCCCGGAGACAGGGAACTATGGCTACACCTTC
. TRBJ1-1 . TRBV2 CASRAAGATTEAFF TGTGCCAGCAGGGCTGCCGGGGCAACTACAGAAGCTTTCTTT
. TRBJ1-1 . TRBV9 CASSPQRNTEAFF TGTGCCAGCAGCCCTCAAAGGAACACTGAAGCTTTCTTT
. TRBJ2-1 TRBD2 TRBV11-2 CASSLTSGSSYNEQFF TGTGCCAGCAGCTTAACTAGCGGGAGTTCCTACAATGAGCAGTTCTTC
. TRBJ2-1 TRBD2 TRBV4-3 CASSRTSGSSGEQFF TGCGCCAGCAGCCGGACTAGTGGGAGTTCGGGTGAGCAGTTCTTC
once TRBJ2-7 . TRBV7-8 CASSLYSGSTNEQYF TGTGCCAGCAGCTTATATTCAGGGAGTACGAACGAGCAGTACTTC
. TRBJ2-5 TRBD1 TRBV6-6 CATRTGKETQYF TGTGCCACCAGGACAGGGAAAGAGACCCAGTACTTC
. TRBJ1-3 . TRBV5-5 CASSLFLSGNTIYF TGTGCCAGCAGCTTGTTTCTCTCTGGAAACACCATATATTTT
. TRBJ2-7 . TRBV6-5 CASNDRTYEQYF TGTGCCAGCAACGACAGGACCTACGAGCAGTACTTC
. TRBJ2-7 . TRBV7-3 CASSLYSGSTNEQYF TGTGCCAGCAGCTTATATTCAGGGAGTACGAACGAGCAGTACTTC
. TRBJ2-1 TRBD2 TRBV4-3 CASSQDTSGRANEQFF TGCGCCAGCAGCCAAGATACTAGCGGGAGGGCCAATGAGCAGTTCTTC
. TRBJ1-2 . TRBV30 CAWLTINYGYTF TGTGCCTGGCTGACAATTAATTATGGCTACACCTTC
once TRBJ2-1 . TRBV18 CASSPQPYNEQFF TGTGCCAGCTCACCACAACCCTACAATGAGCAGTTCTTC
. TRBJ1-1 . TRBV19 CASRRTDTEAFF TGTGCCAGTAGGCGGACGGACACTGAAGCTTTCTTT
. TRBJ1-1 . TRBV5-6 CASSPGPLNTEAFF TGTGCCAGCAGCCCGGGACCGCTGAACACTGAAGCTTTCTTT
. TRBJ1-4 . TRBV19 CASSMKTENEKLFF TGTGCCAGTAGTATGAAGACCGAAAATGAAAAACTGTTTTTT
. TRBJ2-3 TRBD2 TRBV2 CASTRLEGGKYF TGTGCCAGCACGCGTCTGGAGGGAGGGAAGTATTTT
. TRBJ2-3 . TRBV10-2 CASSEPGSYTDTQYF TGCGCCAGCAGTGAGCCAGGGTCTTACACAGATACGCAGTATTTT
. TRBJ1-1 . TRBV19 CASTRGRNTEAFF TGTGCCAGTACACGGGGAAGGAACACTGAAGCTTTCTTT
. TRBJ1-2 TRBD1 TRBV30 CAWDRVDGYTF TGTGCCTGGGACAGGGTGGATGGCTACACCTTC
. TRBJ2-3 TRBD2 TRBV7-9 CASSPPGGPDTQYF TGTGCCAGCAGCCCGCCGGGGGGTCCAGATACGCAGTATTTT
. TRBJ1-1 . TRBV28 CASSNWGGNTEAFF TGTGCCAGCAGTAACTGGGGAGGGAACACTGAAGCTTTCTTT
. TRBJ2-1 . TRBV5-1 CASSLVPGKGYEQFF TGCGCCAGCAGCTTGGTCCCAGGGAAGGGCTATGAGCAGTTCTTC
. TRBJ1-2 . TRBV6-5 CASSQGAPHTF TGTGCCAGCAGTCAGGGCGCCCCACACACCTTC
. TRBJ1-2 . TRBV6-1 CASSEESGPNYGYTF TGTGCCAGCAGTGAAGAATCGGGACCTAACTATGGCTACACCTTC
. TRBJ1-2 . TRBV4-1 CASSQDAAPQAGYTF TGCGCCAGCAGCCAAGATGCGGCCCCCCAAGCTGGCTACACCTTC
. TRBJ1-2 TRBD1 TRBV5-1 CASSYGTGGGSIRYTF TGCGCCAGCAGCTACGGGACAGGGGGCGGAAGTATCCGGTACACCTTC
. TRBJ1-3 TRBD1 TRBV6-5 CASRKSGGFGNTIYF TGTGCCAGCAGGAAATCAGGGGGCTTTGGAAACACCATATATTTT
. TRBJ2-7 TRBD1 TRBV10-2 CASSELRTGSSYEQYF TGCGCCAGCAGTGAGTTGAGGACAGGGTCATCCTACGAGCAGTACTTC
. TRBJ1-4 . TRBV19 CASTLDGPNEKLFF TGTGCCAGTACGTTGGACGGTCCTAATGAAAAACTGTTTTTT
. TRBJ1-2 . TRBV6-5 CASSYSYREYGYTF TGTGCCAGCAGTTACTCGTACAGGGAGTATGGCTACACCTTC
. TRBJ2-3 TRBD2 TRBV30 CAWATSGSVSDTQYF TGTGCCTGGGCTACTAGCGGGAGTGTGTCGGATACGCAGTATTTT
. TRBJ1-6 . TRBV6-5 CASSYVRLTSPLHF TGTGCCAGCAGTTACGTGCGTTTGACCTCACCCCTCCACTTT
once TRBJ2-5 TRBD1 TRBV7-2 CASSLPGQIQETQYF TGTGCCAGCAGCTTACCGGGACAGATACAAGAGACCCAGTACTTC
. TRBJ2-3 TRBD2 TRBV10-3 CAIRVTSGTDTQYF TGTGCCATCAGGGTGACTAGCGGCACAGATACGCAGTATTTT
. TRBJ2-7 TRBD2 TRBV19 CASSIGSPILAGVPHEQYF TGTGCCAGTAGTATAGGCTCCCCTATACTAGCGGGAGTCCCTCACGAGCAGTACTTC